The sequence of this TCR beta chain was determined in a study of T cells in women clearing cervical HPV infection. The assay was immunoSEQ multiplex PCR, and TCRdb's table has in-frame clones only and misses some. Here the sample table reports roughly 48,000 clones. The sequence was collected from a woman between 18 and 75 years old with a cervical HPV16 infection that either progressed to CIN3+ or cleared (not recorded which). The sequencing sample was made of blood buffy coat.

Partial CDR3 DNA: TGTGCCAGCAGCAGACTAGCGGGGACCACAGATACG. Translated: CASSRLAGTTDT. The complete CDR3 sequence is CASSRLAGTTDTQYF. The V and J genes are TRBV7-8 and TRBJ2-3; 11 bases line up with TRBD2. The CDR3 extends 3 residues past the end of the read, so its final part is completed from the germline J gene. The V and J ends lost 5 bases and 2 bases, in that order; junction bases with no gene match: 3. Germline loops: CDR1 SGHVS, CDR2 FQNEAQ. The CDR3 is 15 amino acids.